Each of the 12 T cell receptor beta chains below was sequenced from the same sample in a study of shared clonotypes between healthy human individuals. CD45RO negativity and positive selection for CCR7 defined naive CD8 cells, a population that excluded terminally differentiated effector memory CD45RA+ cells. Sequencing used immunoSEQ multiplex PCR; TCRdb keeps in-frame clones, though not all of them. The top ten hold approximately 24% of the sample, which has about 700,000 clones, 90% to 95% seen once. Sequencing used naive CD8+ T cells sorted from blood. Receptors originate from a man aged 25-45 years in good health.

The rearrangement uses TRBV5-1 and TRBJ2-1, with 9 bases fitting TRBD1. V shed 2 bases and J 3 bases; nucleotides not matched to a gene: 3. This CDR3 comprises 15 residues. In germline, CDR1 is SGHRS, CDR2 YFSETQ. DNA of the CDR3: TGCGCCAGCAGCTTCCGGGACAGGGACTACAATGAGCAGTTCTTC. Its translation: CASSFRDRDYNEQFF.

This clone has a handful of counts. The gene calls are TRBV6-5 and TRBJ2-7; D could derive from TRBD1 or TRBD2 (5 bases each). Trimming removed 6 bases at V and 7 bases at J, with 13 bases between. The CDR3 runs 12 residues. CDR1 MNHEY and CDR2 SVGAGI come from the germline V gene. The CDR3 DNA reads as TGTGCCAGCAGGAGGGACGGTTCGGAGCAGTACTTC. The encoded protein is CASRRDGSEQYF.

The CDR3, as DNA: TGTGCCAGCATTGGGACAGAGGGATGGGAGCAGTACTTC. Residues: CASIGTEGWEQYF. V gene TRBV28 combines with J gene TRBJ2-7, with 7 bases aligning to TRBD1. Germline assignment: CDR1 MDHEN and CDR2 SYDVKM. V dropped 7 bases and J dropped 7; count of bases not matched to a gene: 10. This CDR3 comprises 13 residues.

CDR3 region: CASSLVLAELTDTQYF. The CDR3 DNA reads as TGCGCCAGCAGCTTGGTGCTAGCGGAGCTCACAGATACGCAGTATTTT. This chain links TRBV5-1 with TRBJ2-3, with TRBD2 identical over 7 bases. With 0 bases clipped from V and 2 bases from J, the junction kept 6 bases outside the gene matches. The CDR3 loop spans 16 amino acids. Per germline, CDR1 SGHRS and CDR2 YFSETQ.

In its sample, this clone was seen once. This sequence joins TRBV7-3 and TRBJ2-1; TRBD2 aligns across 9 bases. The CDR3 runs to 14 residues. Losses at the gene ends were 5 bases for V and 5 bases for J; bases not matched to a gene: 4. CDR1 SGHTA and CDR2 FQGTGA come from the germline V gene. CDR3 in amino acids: CASSLAGYDNEQFF. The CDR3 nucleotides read TGTGCCAGCAGCCTAGCGGGATACGACAATGAGCAGTTCTTC.

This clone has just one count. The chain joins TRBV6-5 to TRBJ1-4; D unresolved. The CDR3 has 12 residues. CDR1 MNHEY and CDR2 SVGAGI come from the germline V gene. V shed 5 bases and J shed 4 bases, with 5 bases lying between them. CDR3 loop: CASSQDNEKLFF. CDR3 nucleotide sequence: TGTGCCAGCAGTCAGGATAATGAAAAACTGTTTTTT.

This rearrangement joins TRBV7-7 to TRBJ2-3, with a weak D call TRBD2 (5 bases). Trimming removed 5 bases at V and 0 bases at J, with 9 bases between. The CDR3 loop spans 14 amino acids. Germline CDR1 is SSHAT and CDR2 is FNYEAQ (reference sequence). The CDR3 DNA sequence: TGTGCCAGCAGCCCCGAGGGTAGCACAGATACGCAGTATTTT. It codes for CASSPEGSTDTQYF.

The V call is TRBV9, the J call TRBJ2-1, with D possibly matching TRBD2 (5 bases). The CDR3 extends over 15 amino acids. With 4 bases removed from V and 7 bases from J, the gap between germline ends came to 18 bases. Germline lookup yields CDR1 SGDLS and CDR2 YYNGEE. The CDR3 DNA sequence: TGTGCCAGCAGCCTAGCTGGCTGGAGTGGAAATGAGCAGTTCTTC. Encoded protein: CASSLAGWSGNEQFF.

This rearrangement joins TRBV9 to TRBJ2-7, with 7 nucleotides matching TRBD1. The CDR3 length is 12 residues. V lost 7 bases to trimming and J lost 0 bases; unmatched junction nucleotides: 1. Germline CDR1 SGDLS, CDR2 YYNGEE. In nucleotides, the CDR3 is TGTGCCAGCGGGGACAGCTCCTACGAGCAGTACTTC. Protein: CASGDSSYEQYF.

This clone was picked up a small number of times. DNA of the CDR3: TGTGCCAGCAGTGCCGGGACAAAGTCCTACGAGCAGTACTTC. This gives the protein CASSAGTKSYEQYF. V gene TRBV7-8 combines with J gene TRBJ2-7; possibly TRBD1 for D (6 bases). The CDR3 contains 14 residues. V lost 6 bases to trimming and J lost 1 base, with 13 bases between them. Germline assignment: CDR1 SGHVS and CDR2 FQNEAQ.

The CDR3: CASSSLGRPDEQYF. CDR3 DNA sequence: TGTGCCAGCAGTTCCCTCGGGAGGCCCGACGAGCAGTACTTC. V and J are TRBV27 and TRBJ2-7, with TRBD2 matching 7 bases. The CDR3 has 14 amino acids. With V trimmed by 4 bases and J by 5 bases, 8 bases remained unmatched. Germline V gives CDR1 MNHEY, CDR2 SMNVEV (reference sequence).

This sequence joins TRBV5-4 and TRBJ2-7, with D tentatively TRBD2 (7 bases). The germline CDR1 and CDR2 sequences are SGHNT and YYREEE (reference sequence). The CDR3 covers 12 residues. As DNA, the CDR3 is TGTGCTTTCTTGGGGGGAGGGGGCGAGCAGTACTTC. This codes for CAFLGGGGEQYF.